The 27 T cell receptor beta chains presented below share a single source sample, sequenced in a study of beta chain features in type 1 diabetes listed by TCRdb under 2018. The library relied on the immunoSEQ multiplex PCR assay. All of the isolated RNA was reverse transcribed with the High Capacity cDNA Reverse Transcription Kit, so expressed TCRB transcripts were sequenced. The table was pulled from immuneACCESS by TCRdb, which kept in-frame rearrangements only. Such tables lose some clones; where checked, under half of the loss comes from unresolved V genes, and the rest has no known cause. Within this sample are 200,000 to 250,000 clones, with 11% of them counted one time only. In total, the top ten clones hold 1% to 1.5% of the sample. The source material was central memory CD4+ T cells from blood. The receptors were gathered from a man aged 18-30 years in good health.

This clone was found a few times. V usage is TRBV10-3 and J usage is TRBJ2-2; 13 nucleotides align to TRBD2. This CDR3 comprises 19 residues. J was trimmed by 0 bases and V by 8 bases; bases with no gene match: 12. Germline values: CDR1 ENHRY, CDR2 SYGVKD. The CDR3 DNA reads as TGTGCCATCGCCCCGGGCCGAACTAGCGGGAGGGCGAACACCGGGGAGCTGTTTTTT. Protein: CAIAPGRTSGRANTGELFF.

The rearrangement uses TRBV27 and TRBJ1-2, with 7 positions matching TRBD1. This CDR3 is 13 amino acids long. Trimming cost V 4 bases and J 5 bases; bases outside gene matches: 4. Germline CDR1 is MNHEY and CDR2 is SMNVEV (reference sequence). CDR3 residues: CASSSTGRYGYTF. The CDR3 nucleotides read TGTGCCAGCAGTTCGACAGGGAGGTATGGCTACACCTTC.

This clone appeared a few times. The chain links TRBV6-5 to TRBJ2-7; D uncertain. CDR3 length: 15 amino acids. Germline V gene data show CDR1 as MNHEY and CDR2 as SVGAGI. Trimming stripped 0 bases from V and 4 bases from J, with 13 bases between. This CDR3 is CASSYSRLRVYEQYF. The CDR3 DNA follows: TGTGCCAGCAGTTACTCGCGCTTACGGGTATACGAGCAGTACTTC.

This clone was seen a handful of times. CDR3 loop: CASSFRAYEQYF. CDR3 DNA sequence: TGTGCCAGCAGCTTTCGCGCCTACGAGCAGTACTTC. V usage is TRBV7-8 and J usage is TRBJ2-7; D gene unclear. Trimming removed 3 bases at V and 2 bases at J, with 5 bases between. Germline lookup yields CDR1 SGHVS and CDR2 FQNEAQ. This CDR3 has 12 residues. The full variable domain, with the rest looked up from reference TRBV7-8 and TRBJ2-7, is GAGVSQSPRYKVAKRGQDVALRCDPISGHVSLFWYQQALGQGPEFLTYFQNEAQLDKSGLPSDRFFAERPEGSVSTLKIQRTQQEDSAVYLCASSFRAYEQYFGPGTRLTVT.

This clone was seen only a few times. This chain connects TRBV15 to TRBJ2-7, with D uncertain. CDR3 length: 12 amino acids. The germline gives CDR1 LNHNV, CDR2 YYDKDF (reference sequence). V was clipped by 5 bases and J by 5 bases, with 10 bases between them. Here the CDR3 reads CATSFGRHEQYF. The DNA for the CDR3 is TGTGCCACCAGCTTTGGACGGCACGAGCAGTACTTC. Supplemented by reference TRBV15 and TRBJ2-7, the full variable domain reads DAMVIQNPRYQVTQFGKPVTLSCSQTLNHNVMYWYQQKSSQAPKLLFHYYDKDFNNEADTPDNFQSRRPNTSFCFLDIRSPGLGDTAMYLCATSFGRHEQYFGPGTRLTVT.

This clone was recorded a few times. The chain combines TRBV10-3 with TRBJ2-5, with TRBD2 matching 9 bases. J lost 3 bases, V lost 5 bases, and 4 bases had no gene match. CDR1 and CDR2 (germline): ENHRY, SYGVKD. This CDR3 is 14 amino acids long. The CDR3 DNA reads TGTGCCATCAGTAGGACTAGCGATAAAGAGACCCAGTACTTC. Protein sequence: CAISRTSDKETQYF.

This clone has ten or more counts. The chain recombines TRBV7-6 with TRBJ2-1; 8 nucleotides align to TRBD2. This CDR3 has 15 residues. The V and J ends lost 1 base and 6 bases, in that order; junction bases with no gene match: 5. Germline V gene data show CDR1 as SGHVS and CDR2 as FNYEAQ. The CDR3 region has the DNA TGTGCCAGCAGCTTAGAGCGACTAGCGACCAATGAGCAGTTCTTC. Translating it yields CASSLERLATNEQFF.

This rearrangement joins TRBV7-3 to TRBJ2-2; 7 positions match TRBD2. V trimming: 3 bases; J trimming: 5 bases; junction bases outside the gene matches: 6. The CDR3 totals 15 residues. Germline lookup yields CDR1 SGHTA and CDR2 FQGTGA. The CDR3 region has the DNA TGTGCCAGCAGCTTCGGGACTACACCAACCGGGGAGCTGTTTTTT. Encoded protein: CASSFGTTPTGELFF.

In this sample, this clone turned up a few times. The rearrangement joins TRBV7-9 to TRBJ2-1, with D perhaps TRBD2 (5 bases). There are 15 residues in the CDR3. Germline CDR1 and CDR2: SEHNR and FQNEAQ (reference sequence). The germline V and J ends were trimmed by 5 bases and 2 bases, with 13 bases remaining between them. The CDR3 loop is CASSAETGAYNEQFF. The CDR3 DNA reads TGTGCCAGCAGCGCCGAAACCGGGGCCTACAATGAGCAGTTCTTC.

V gene TRBV5-4 combines with J gene TRBJ2-3; D not resolved. The germline V gene encodes CDR1 SGHNT and CDR2 YYREEE (reference sequence). The length of the CDR3 is 15 residues. V was shortened by 0 bases and J by 0 bases, with 8 bases between the two germline ends. The CDR3 sequence: CASSLGAGSTDTQYF. The CDR3 region has the DNA TGTGCCAGCAGCTTGGGGGCCGGGAGCACAGATACGCAGTATTTT. The full variable domain, with the rest looked up from reference TRBV5-4 and TRBJ2-3, is ETGVTQSPTHLIKTRGQQVTLRCSSQSGHNTVSWYQQALGQGPQFIFQYYREEENGRGNFPPRFSGLQFPNYSSELNVNALELDDSALYLCASSLGAGSTDTQYFGPGTRLTVL.

The chain joins TRBV4-1 to TRBJ2-1, with 8 bases fitting TRBD2. The V gene end was trimmed by 1 base and the J gene end by 5 bases; junction bases not matched to a gene: 4. In germline, CDR1 is MGHRA, CDR2 YSYEKL. The CDR3 has 15 residues. As DNA, the CDR3 is TGCGCCAGCAGCCAAGGGGCTAGCGGGCACAATGAGCAGTTCTTC. This gives the protein CASSQGASGHNEQFF.

The V call is TRBV13, the J call TRBJ2-5, with 11 positions matching TRBD1. V gave up 3 bases and J gave up 5 bases; unmatched junction bases: 5. This CDR3 contains 15 residues. Germline CDR1 reads PRHDT; CDR2 reads FYEKMQ (reference sequence). The DNA of the CDR3 is TGTGCCAGCAGCTTTCCGGGACAGGGGGTCGAGACCCAGTACTTC. Encoded protein: CASSFPGQGVETQYF.

About this clone itself: The sample holds other DNA sequences that translate to the same CDR3. The chain employs TRBV29-1 and TRBJ1-2; D gene uncertain. With 5 bases removed from V and 2 bases from J, the gap between germline ends came to 15 bases. Germline V gene lookup returns CDR1 SQVTM and CDR2 ANQGSEA. CDR3 size: 14 residues. The CDR3 protein is CSVLPLGSNYGYTF. In DNA form, the CDR3 reads TGCAGCGTTCTCCCGTTGGGCTCGAACTATGGCTACACCTTC.

This clone was detected a few times. This sequence joins TRBV7-2 and TRBJ2-2; 7 bases align to TRBD2. With 1 base clipped from V and 9 bases from J, the junction kept 5 bases outside the gene matches. The CDR3 spans 14 residues. In germline, CDR1 is SGHTA, CDR2 FQGNSA. The CDR3 sequence: CASSLGSGTWELFF. CDR3 nucleotide sequence: TGTGCCAGCAGCTTAGGAAGCGGGACGTGGGAGCTGTTTTTT.

The rearrangement uses TRBV4-3 and TRBJ2-5; perhaps TRBD1 as D (5 bases). Trimming shortened V by 1 base and J by 9 bases, and 15 bases separated the two germline ends. Germline V gene data show CDR1 as LGHNA and CDR2 as YSLEER. This CDR3 has 14 amino acids. DNA for the CDR3: TGCGCCAGCAGCCAAGTCTCCGACAGTCAGGCCCAGTACTTC. Amino acids: CASSQVSDSQAQYF.

The chain carries TRBV7-2 and TRBJ2-1; 13 bases line up with TRBD2. The V segment lost 4 bases and the J segment 7 bases; nucleotides outside the gene matches: 4. Germline V lookup: CDR1 SGHTA, CDR2 FQGNSA. The CDR3 totals 15 residues. Here the CDR3 reads CASSSGLAGVNEQFF. In nucleotides, the CDR3 is TGTGCCAGCAGCTCCGGACTAGCGGGAGTAAATGAGCAGTTCTTC.

The chain couples TRBV5-6 to TRBJ2-7; 7 bases are shared with TRBD1. Germline loops: CDR1 SGHDT, CDR2 YYEEEE. The V and J ends lost 4 bases and 4 bases, in that order; junction bases with no gene match: 11. The CDR3 covers 15 residues. CDR3 DNA sequence: TGTGCCAGCAGCCTCCTCCGGACAGGAATTTACGAGCAGTACTTC. Amino acids: CASSLLRTGIYEQYF.

The chain uses TRBV29-1 and TRBJ2-2; D gene ambiguous. The V gene's germline CDR1 is SQVTM and CDR2 ANQGSEA. V gave up 7 bases and J gave up 5 bases, with 14 bases separating them. This CDR3 contains 13 residues. The CDR3 is CSGTAGRTGELFF. The CDR3 coding sequence is TGCAGCGGGACGGCAGGACGGACCGGGGAGCTGTTTTTT.

This clone was seen only a few times. The chain combines TRBV7-9 with TRBJ2-7, with TRBD1 as a possible D gene (6 bases). Germline V gene data show CDR1 as SEHNR and CDR2 as FQNEAQ (reference sequence). There are 13 residues in the CDR3. V was trimmed by 5 bases and J by 6 bases, leaving 14 bases between them. The CDR3 coding sequence is TGTGCCAGCAGCCGGGACACGAGAGGCGAGCAGTACTTC. This codes for CASSRDTRGEQYF.

This clone was seen at least ten times. The chain has TRBV27 and TRBJ2-1, with 11 positions matching TRBD2. The CDR3 runs to 16 residues. CDR1 is MNHEY, CDR2 SMNVEV, per germline (reference sequence). V lost 2 bases, J lost 9 bases, and 9 bases stayed unmatched. The CDR3 spells CASSLRIAGGAVEQFF. The CDR3 coding sequence is TGTGCCAGCAGTTTAAGAATAGCGGGAGGGGCGGTTGAGCAGTTCTTC.

J is TRBJ2-5 and V is TRBV25-1; 7 nucleotides agree with TRBD1. The V gene's germline CDR1 is MGHDK and CDR2 SYGVNS. Germline trimming cut 1 base from V and 4 bases from J; bases unmatched to any gene: 6. The CDR3 has 15 residues. The CDR3 coding sequence is TGTGCCAGCAGTGAATTAAGGGCAGGGGGAGAGACCCAGTACTTC. Protein sequence: CASSELRAGGETQYF.

In its sample, this clone was seen a few times. This CDR3 is CSVGLSGLSDTQYF. DNA of the CDR3: TGCAGCGTTGGATTGTCAGGGTTGTCAGATACGCAGTATTTT. The V and J genes are TRBV29-1 and TRBJ2-3, with TRBD1 as a possible D gene (5 bases). Germline V gene sequence: CDR1 SQVTM, CDR2 ANQGSEA. The CDR3 sequence is 14 residues long. V was clipped by 4 bases and J by 4 bases, with 15 bases between them.

This clone appeared a few times. The rearrangement links TRBV21-1 to TRBJ2-7; the table gives TRBD2 as D, unverified against the DNA. TRBV21-1 is assigned pseudogene status. CDR3 size: 13 residues. CDR3 sequence: CASSHGRRYEQYF. CDR3 bases: TGTGCCAGCAGCCACGGGAGGCGATACGAGCAGTACTTC.

This clone was observed a few times. This chain joins TRBV13 and TRBJ1-1; maybe TRBD1 (6 bases). The CDR3 length is 14 residues. Per the germline V gene, CDR1 is PRHDT and CDR2 is FYEKMQ (reference sequence). The V and J ends lost 3 bases and 6 bases respectively, with 14 bases between them. The CDR3 here is CASSLLSGAAEAFF. The DNA of the CDR3 is TGTGCCAGCAGCTTGTTGTCGGGGGCTGCTGAAGCTTTCTTT.

The V and J genes are TRBV18 and TRBJ2-3; 11 bases are a match to TRBD2. V gave up 3 bases and J gave up 1 base; unmatched junction bases: 0. CDR1 is KGHSH and CDR2 is LQKENI in the germline V gene. CDR3 size: 15 residues. The CDR3 sequence: CASSPGLAGTDTQYF. For the CDR3, the DNA is TGTGCCAGCTCACCGGGACTAGCGGGCACAGATACGCAGTATTTT.

This clone came up a few times. The chain is built from TRBV28 and TRBJ2-1; TRBD2 matches at 7 bases. The CDR3 sequence is 17 residues long. Germline CDR1 is MDHEN and CDR2 is SYDVKM. V lost 5 bases and J lost 4; bases outside the gene matches: 14. In DNA form, the CDR3 reads TGTGCCAGCAGTACAGGACCCTCTAGCGGTGTGTACAATGAGCAGTTCTTC. Translating gives CASSTGPSSGVYNEQFF.

This clone came up a few times. The V gene is TRBV6-6, the J gene TRBJ2-7, with TRBD2 as a possible D gene (5 bases). The V end was cut by 0 bases, the J end by 1 base, with 10 bases between. This CDR3 is built from 15 residues. Per germline, CDR1 MNHNY and CDR2 SVGAGI (reference sequence). DNA of the CDR3: TGTGCCAGCAGTTACTCTAGCGTGCAGTCCTACGAGCAGTACTTC. Translating it yields CASSYSSVQSYEQYF.